These 26 T cell receptor beta chains originate from one sample sequenced in a study of shared clonotypes between healthy human individuals (dated by TCRdb to the early 2020s). Library creation used the immunoSEQ multiplex PCR assay. TCRdb retrieved this table from immuneACCESS and kept in-frame rearrangements only. Not all clones are present; in checked studies, unresolved V genes account for under half, and no reason is known for the remainder. This sample is represented by 2 million to 2.5 million clones; 85% to 95% of them were singletons. The ten largest clonotypes hold around 0.4% of the sample. Sequenced sample: naive CD4+ T cells from PBMCs. According to the study, the label for this sample's cell subset or site signals: CD45RA+ positively selected. The receptor set was obtained from a man between 18 and 35 years old in good health. Some clones in this sample may be carry-over from other donors' samples.

The count of this clone is one. The chain combines TRBV25-1 with TRBJ2-5, with D possibly being TRBD2 (6 bases). The CDR3 runs to 14 residues. CDR1 and CDR2 from the germline V gene are MGHDK and SYGVNS. V was shortened by 4 bases and J by 9 bases, with 18 bases between the two germline ends. This chain's CDR3 is CASSGRGRGIPQYF. Written as DNA, the CDR3 is TGTGCCAGCAGTGGGCGTGGGCGGGGCATCCCCCAGTACTTC.

In this sample, this clone turned up once. The chain employs TRBV7-2 and TRBJ2-1; D remains unclear. The germline V gene has CDR1 SGHTA and CDR2 FQGNSA. V gave up 8 bases and J gave up 4 bases, with 6 bases separating them. The CDR3 length is 11 residues. The CDR3 spells CASASYNEQFF. CDR3 coding DNA: TGTGCCAGCGCCAGTTACAATGAGCAGTTCTTC.

To note about this clone: Different DNA sequences within this sample yield the same CDR3. The V gene is TRBV6-1, the J gene TRBJ1-1; tentative D call: TRBD1 (5 bases). V dropped 3 bases and J dropped 5 bases, with 10 bases sitting between them. The CDR3 contains 13 residues. Germline-derived CDR1 and CDR2 are MNHNS and SASEGT. CDR3 nucleotide sequence: TGTGCCAGCAGTGACCAGGGTTGGACTGAAGCTTTCTTT. Translation gives CASSDQGWTEAFF.

As for this clone: The sample holds other DNA sequences that translate to the same CDR3. The V gene is TRBV5-1, the J gene TRBJ2-5, with no clear D. In germline, CDR1 is SGHRS, CDR2 YFSETQ. V shed 4 bases and J shed 2 bases, with 12 bases lying between them. This CDR3 region has 14 residues. Here the CDR3 reads CASSLVGPQETQYF. The DNA of the CDR3 is TGCGCCAGCAGCCTGGTCGGTCCTCAAGAGACCCAGTACTTC.

The chain carries TRBV5-1 and TRBJ1-2, with D possibly TRBD1 on 5 matching bases. Trimming shortened V by 3 bases and J by 7 bases, and 16 bases separated the two germline ends. Per germline, CDR1 SGHRS and CDR2 YFSETQ. The CDR3 is made up of 14 amino acids. The CDR3 reads CASSYGTVEIGYTF. Here the CDR3 DNA reads TGCGCCAGCAGCTATGGGACGGTAGAAATTGGCTACACCTTC.

The chain combines TRBV25-1 with TRBJ2-7; 9 nucleotides match TRBD1. The CDR3 length is 15 residues. The germline CDR1 and CDR2 sequences are MGHDK and SYGVNS. Trimming took 6 bases from V and 0 from J; bases not matched to a gene: 6. CDR3 in DNA: TGTGCCAGCAGCTCAGGACAGGGGAGCTCCTACGAGCAGTACTTC. It is translated as CASSSGQGSSYEQYF.

The V gene is TRBV7-8, the J gene TRBJ1-3, with 7 bases that match TRBD1. The CDR3 has 14 residues. V dropped 4 bases and J dropped 4; count of bases not matched to a gene: 4. Germline V gene sequence: CDR1 SGHVS, CDR2 FQNEAQ. The CDR3, as DNA: TGTGCCAGCAGCTCCTACAGGGGAGGAAACACCATATATTTT. This codes for CASSSYRGGNTIYF.

This rearrangement joins TRBV12-5 to TRBJ1-2; 7 bases match TRBD1. From germline, CDR1 is LGHNT and CDR2 FRNRAP. V gave up 3 bases and J gave up 8 bases; unmatched junction bases: 9. CDR3 length: 14 residues. This CDR3 is CASGFPRGEGGYTF. CDR3 coding DNA: TGTGCTAGTGGTTTCCCCAGGGGGGAAGGAGGCTACACCTTC.

The chain uses TRBV7-2 and TRBJ1-5; D not certain. V was shortened by 1 base and J by 4 bases, with 11 bases between the two germline ends. From germline, CDR1 is SGHTA and CDR2 FQGNSA. This CDR3 contains 15 residues. The CDR3 loop reads CASSLGVVGNQPQHF. The CDR3 DNA is TGTGCCAGCAGCTTAGGAGTTGTGGGGAATCAGCCCCAGCATTTT.

The genes are TRBV25-1 and TRBJ2-1; 7 bases are shared with TRBD2. Germline V CDR1 and CDR2: MGHDK, SYGVNS. Trimming removed 4 bases from V and 2 bases from J; junction bases left unmatched: 11. The CDR3 contains 17 residues. The CDR3 region is CASSGGWLAETYNEQFF. In DNA, the CDR3 is TGTGCCAGCAGTGGGGGGTGGCTAGCGGAAACCTACAATGAGCAGTTCTTC. The full variable domain, with the rest looked up from reference TRBV25-1 and TRBJ2-1, is EADIYQTPRYLVIGTGKKITLECSQTMGHDKMYWYQQDPGMELHLIHYSYGVNSTEKGDLSSESTVSRIRTEHFPLTLESARPSHTSQYLCASSGGWLAETYNEQFFGPGTRLTVL.

Worth noting for this clone: The same CDR3 can be traced to other DNA sequences in this sample. V is TRBV7-2 and J is TRBJ1-5; tentative D call: TRBD1 (6 bases). Trimming pared 1 base from V and 7 bases from J, leaving 14 bases between. The CDR3 runs 15 residues. Germline V gives CDR1 SGHTA, CDR2 FQGNSA. CDR3 in DNA: TGTGCCAGCAGCTTAGTGACGGGGGGGGGCCAGCCCCAGCATTTT. The encoded protein is CASSLVTGGGQPQHF. The whole variable domain, filled in from reference TRBV7-2 and TRBJ1-5, reads GAGVSQSPSNKVTEKGKDVELRCDPISGHTALYWYRQSLGQGLEFLIYFQGNSAPDKSGLPSDRFSAERTGGSVSTLTIQRTQQEDSAVYLCASSLVTGGGQPQHFGDGTRLSIL.

J is TRBJ1-2 and V is TRBV7-9, with 7 bases that match TRBD1. Per germline, CDR1 SEHNR and CDR2 FQNEAQ (reference sequence). The CDR3 has 15 residues. V trimming: 1 base; J trimming: 4 bases; junction bases outside the gene matches: 6. CDR3 loop: CASSLGRQGVYGYTF. The CDR3 DNA sequence: TGTGCCAGCAGCTTAGGGAGACAGGGAGTCTATGGCTACACCTTC.

The chain has TRBV2 and TRBJ2-7, with D possibly being TRBD1 (6 bases). V was trimmed by 4 bases and J by 6 bases, leaving 16 bases between them. The CDR3 spans 14 residues. The germline V gene encodes CDR1 SNHLY and CDR2 FYNNEI. The CDR3 region has the DNA TGTGCCAGCAGTGGGCAATGGGGGCAGGGCGAGCAGTACTTC. Its protein product is CASSGQWGQGEQYF.

The CDR3 DNA sequence: TGTGCCACCTACACGACGGAGCTAGGGGACGAGCAGTACTTC. Protein sequence: CATYTTELGDEQYF. The genes are TRBV6-6 and TRBJ2-7; D may be TRBD1 (5 bases). CDR1 MNHNY and CDR2 SVGAGI come from the germline V gene (reference sequence). The V end lost 10 bases, the J end lost 5 bases, and 21 bases lay between the germline ends. The CDR3 length is 14 residues.

The chain is built from TRBV16 and TRBJ2-7, with D uncertain. The V end lost 2 bases, the J end lost 2 bases, and 13 bases lay between the germline ends. The CDR3 runs to 15 residues. CDR1 and CDR2 from the germline V gene are KGHSY and FQNENV. The CDR3 sequence: CASSQGRSAPYEQYF. The CDR3, as DNA: TGTGCCAGCAGCCAAGGGCGGTCAGCTCCCTACGAGCAGTACTTC.

This chain uses TRBV5-1 with TRBJ1-3, with D maybe TRBD1 (5 bases). CDR3 length: 16 amino acids. Germline CDR1 is SGHRS and CDR2 is YFSETQ. The germline V and J ends were trimmed by 2 bases and 4 bases, with 16 bases remaining between them. The CDR3 loop reads CASSFQGPPGGNTIYF. CDR3 nucleotides: TGCGCCAGCAGCTTTCAGGGACCACCAGGGGGAAACACCATATATTTT.

This chain connects TRBV11-3 to TRBJ2-7; the D gene is possibly TRBD2 (6 bases). CDR3 length equals 15 residues. Germline V gene lookup returns CDR1 SGHNT and CDR2 YENEEA. The germline V and J ends were trimmed by 4 bases and 3 bases, with 16 bases remaining between them. The DNA for the CDR3 is TGTGCCAGCAGCTGGTTGATGCGGGAAAGCTACGAGCAGTACTTC. It is translated as CASSWLMRESYEQYF.

This chain connects TRBV28 to TRBJ1-5; D is perhaps TRBD1 (5 bases). The CDR3 is made up of 13 amino acids. Trimming took off 5 bases at V and 7 bases at J, with 12 bases between the two ends. Germline lookup yields CDR1 MDHEN and CDR2 SYDVKM. CDR3 nucleotides: TGTGCCAGCAGTCCCCCGGGACCCCAGCCCCAGCATTTT. Amino acid sequence: CASSPPGPQPQHF.

The CDR3 loop reads CASSLGSYEQYF. CDR3 nucleotides: TGTGCCAGCAGCCTGGGGAGCTACGAGCAGTACTTC. The genes are TRBV6-5 and TRBJ2-7; TRBD2 is a possible D gene (5 bases). The CDR3 has 12 residues. V lost 6 bases to trimming and J lost 3 bases, with 9 bases between them. Germline V CDR1 and CDR2: MNHEY, SVGAGI.

The chain joins TRBV1 to TRBJ2-7. TRBV1 is labeled a pseudogene. This CDR3 comprises 19 residues. CDR3 protein: CTSSQDREPMGDYFGEQYF. The DNA of the CDR3 is TGCACCAGCAGCCAAGATCGGGAACCCATGGGGGATTATTTCGGGGAGCAGTACTTC.

J is TRBJ1-2 and V is TRBV23-1; 7 nucleotides line up with TRBD1. TRBV23-1 is reported as an ORF; its role is uncertain. After removal of 0 bases from V and 3 bases from J, the junction contained 7 bases not matched to a gene. The CDR3 is 16 amino acids. The CDR3 protein is CASSQSDRRGDYGYTF. The DNA of the CDR3 is TGCGCCAGCAGTCAATCGGACAGGCGCGGGGACTATGGCTACACCTTC.

The V gene is TRBV28, the J gene TRBJ2-5; perhaps TRBD1 as D (5 bases). V was clipped by 5 bases and J by 0 bases, with 13 bases between them. CDR3 size: 15 residues. Looked up from germline, CDR1 is MDHEN and CDR2 is SYDVKM. The CDR3 DNA is TGTGCCAGCAGTCCGTACAGGAGCCACCAAGAGACCCAGTACTTC. Translated: CASSPYRSHQETQYF. The complete variable domain, with remaining parts taken from reference TRBV28 and TRBJ2-5, reads DVKVTQSSRYLVKRTGEKVFLECVQDMDHENMFWYRQDPGLGLRLIYFSYDVKMKEKGDIPEGYSVSREKKERFSLILESASTNQTSMYLCASSPYRSHQETQYFGPGTRLLVL.

The chain recombines TRBV18 with TRBJ1-1; D is ambiguous. This CDR3 is built from 14 residues. Germline V lookup: CDR1 KGHSH, CDR2 LQKENI. Trimming took 3 bases from V and 2 from J, leaving 10 bases between them. Here the CDR3 DNA reads TGTGCCAGCTCACCGGCAGGATCTAACACTGAAGCTTTCTTT. Its translation is CASSPAGSNTEAFF.

The rearrangement uses TRBV4-1 and TRBJ2-5; a weak D match, TRBD2 (6 bases). The CDR3 consists of 13 residues. Trimming removed 4 bases from V and 4 bases from J, with 10 bases in between. Germline CDR1 is MGHRA and CDR2 is YSYEKL. This chain's CDR3 is CASSRLVRETQYF. CDR3 DNA: TGCGCCAGCAGCCGACTAGTGAGAGAGACCCAGTACTTC.

The J gene is TRBJ1-4, the V gene TRBV6-1; no clear D gene. Germline CDR1 is MNHNS and CDR2 is SASEGT. The CDR3 extends over 15 amino acids. Trimming removed 4 bases from V and 0 bases from J, with 9 bases in between. The CDR3 nucleotides read TGTGCCAGCAGTGTTCGGATTGCAACTAATGAAAAACTGTTTTTT. The encoded protein is CASSVRIATNEKLFF.

The chain is built from TRBV6-6 and TRBJ2-7, with TRBD2 as a possible D gene (5 bases). The germline V and J ends were trimmed by 2 bases and 7 bases, with 6 bases remaining between them. This CDR3 contains 11 residues. Looked up from germline, CDR1 is MNHNY and CDR2 is SVGAGI (reference sequence). CDR3 sequence (DNA): TGTGCCAGCAGTTACACGGGGGAGCAGTACTTC. Translated, it gives CASSYTGEQYF.